This record covers a single TCR beta chain. V lost 3 bases, J lost 0 bases, and 2 bases stayed unmatched. This CDR3 spans 16 amino acids. Germline V gives CDR1 LGHNA, CDR2 YSLEER. The data derive from a study of identifying expanded T cells in peripheral blood. Generated by immunoSEQ multiplex PCR, the TCRdb table keeps only in-frame clones and is missing some. The sample lists approximately 83,000 clones; 70% to 90% were seen once. The clonotype comes from a person aged 18 to 75 in good health. The gene calls are TRBV4-3 and TRBJ1-3; 10 nucleotides align to TRBD1. The sample consisted of blood. The CDR3 nucleotides read TGCGCCAGCAGCCAGGGACAGGGGCTCTCTGGAAACACCATATATTTT. It translates to CASSQGQGLSGNTIYF.